One T cell receptor (beta chain) is described in this entry. As yet, its antigen is unknown. This entry belongs to a study of T cells after yellow fever vaccination. Study-wide findings and caveats: Subsequent booster samples again held most clones from primary vaccination (just under 98% CD4, roughly 90% CD8).

This CDR3 comprises 13 residues. V lost 3 bases to trimming and J lost 8 bases, with 10 bases between them. The V gene's germline CDR1 is LGHNA and CDR2 YSLEER. 5'RACE template switching produced TCR cDNA carrying a universal primer site and UMIs. TCRdb reanalysed the 5' RACE reads using MiXCR and keeps one entry per CDR3 protein. The sample lists fewer than 500,000 distinct CDR3 sequences, 18% occurring once. Material: PBMCs, obtained before the yellow fever booster vaccination. The V call is TRBV4-3, the J call TRBJ2-2; the D is unclear. This TCR derives from a man aged 18 to 30 who received the YFV17D yellow fever vaccine. CDR3 protein: CASSHSTMGELFF. Written as DNA, the CDR3 is TGCGCCAGCAGCCACTCGACCATGGGGGAGCTGTTTTTT.